Below, one T cell receptor beta chain is given with its context. Its antigen is currently not known. Qualities for individual bases were not recorded, and no much larger clone is one base off. The sample is drawn from a study of blood T cell repertoires in COVID-19 (dated by TCRdb to the early 2020s). In terms of the full investigation: The collaborator samples originated in the United States, Italy and Spain and spanned the acute and convalescent phases of COVID-19. The material from the prospective study consisted of cDNA or gDNA derived from T cells, B-cell-depleted T cells, or PBMCs. Deeply sampled blood TCRbeta repertoires from subjects exposed to, actively infected with, or recovered from COVID-19 were included in the dataset. The repertoires were made available in a free public database intended to serve as a resource for research on the immune response to SARS-CoV-2. The samples were drawn from two sources: the first 160 participants of the ongoing ImmuneRACE study, and over 1,000 subjects contributed by 6 global collaborators. The sample metadata nearly always contained a de-identified subject ID, COVID-19 status, age in years and sex. Where available, HLA class I and class II types were taken from metadata supplied by the sample provider and were not determined by assay-based typing.

A second Seattle source provided samples from volunteer blood donors who had recovered from COVID-19. Each collaborating institution followed its own protocols to collect whole blood in K2EDTA tubes. Collaborator samples were shipped for TCRbeta analysis as frozen whole blood, isolated PBMCs, or DNA extracted from either sample type. General study outcomes and caveats: The amount of clinical and demographic metadata varied by source and participant and was provided uncurated.

The immunoSEQ Assay, a bias-controlled multiplex PCR, was used to amplify TCRbeta CDR3 regions from genomic DNA. In the original analysis: The number of nucleated cells in each sample was estimated from the amplification of reference gene primers within the assay. To quantify the absolute abundance of each unique TCRbeta CDR3 rearrangement, sequence reads were collapsed and filtered. For each sample, productive Simpson clonality was calculated by taking the square root of Simpson's diversity index across productive rearrangements. TCRdb retrieved this table from immuneACCESS and kept in-frame rearrangements only. Not all clones are present; in checked studies, unresolved V genes account for under half, and no reason is known for the remainder. V, J and clone size were drawn from that table, and D and trimming were deduced from the DNA. A total of 250,000 or so clones appear in this sample, 65% to 85% of them only once. The top ten clones comprise about 1.5% of the sample.

Spanning cysteine to phenylalanine, the CDR3 consists of 16 amino acids. This entry keeps only the CDR3 DNA: 48 bases, framed from base 1. V is clipped by 3 bases and J by 7 bases, and the sequence between their germline boundaries is 16 bases long. CDR1 and CDR2 are drawn from the germline V gene: MDHEN, SYDVKM. Sequencing was done on a sample of peripheral blood. Recombination linked TRBV28 to TRBJ1-6; the best D guess is TRBD1, with 6 bases matching. This clonotype originated in a woman in her thirties or forties who had recovered from COVID-19. This receptor has the CDR3 CASSFYRGGGNSPLHF. In nucleotides, the sequence is TGTGCCAGCAGTTTTTATAGGGGAGGGGGAAATTCACCCCTCCACTTT.